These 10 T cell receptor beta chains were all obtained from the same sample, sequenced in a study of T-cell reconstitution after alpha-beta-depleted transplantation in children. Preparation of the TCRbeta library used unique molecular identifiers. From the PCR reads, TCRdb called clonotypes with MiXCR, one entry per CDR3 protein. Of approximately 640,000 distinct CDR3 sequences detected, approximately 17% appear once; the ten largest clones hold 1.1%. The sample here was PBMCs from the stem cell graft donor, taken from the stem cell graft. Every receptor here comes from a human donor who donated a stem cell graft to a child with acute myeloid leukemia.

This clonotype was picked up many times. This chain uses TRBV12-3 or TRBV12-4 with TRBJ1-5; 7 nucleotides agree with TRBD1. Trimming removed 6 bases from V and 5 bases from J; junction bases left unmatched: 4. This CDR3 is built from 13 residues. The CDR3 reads CASSRDRDQPQHF. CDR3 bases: TGTGCCAGCAGCCGGGACAGAGATCAGCCCCAGCATTTT.

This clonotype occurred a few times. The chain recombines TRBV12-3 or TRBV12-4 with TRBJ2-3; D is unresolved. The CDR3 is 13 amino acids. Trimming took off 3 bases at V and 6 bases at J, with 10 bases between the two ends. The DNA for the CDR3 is TGTGCCAGCAGTTTCCCCCCCCCGGATACGCAGTATTTT. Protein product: CASSFPPPDTQYF.

The CDR3 is CASSYKGSNEQFF. The DNA for the CDR3 is TGTGCCAGCAGTTACAAGGGTAGCAATGAGCAGTTCTTC. The rearrangement joins TRBV12-3 or TRBV12-4 to TRBJ2-1; no firm D call. The CDR3 consists of 13 residues. V lost 4 bases and J 6 bases, leaving 10 bases between the germline ends.

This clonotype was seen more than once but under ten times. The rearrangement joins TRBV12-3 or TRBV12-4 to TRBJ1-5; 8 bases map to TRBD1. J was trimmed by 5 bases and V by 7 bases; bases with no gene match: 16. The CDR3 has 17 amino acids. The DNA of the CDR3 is TGTGCCAGCACCTGGGACAGGCGAACGCAAAGGTATCAGCCCCAGCATTTT. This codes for CASTWDRRTQRYQPQHF.

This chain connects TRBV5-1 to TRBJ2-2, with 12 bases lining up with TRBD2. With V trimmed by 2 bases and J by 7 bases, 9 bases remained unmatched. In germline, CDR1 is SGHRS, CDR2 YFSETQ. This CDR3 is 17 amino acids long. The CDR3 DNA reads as TGCGCCAGCAGCTTCATTCTAGCGGGGGGGCGCGGCGGGGAGCTGTTTTTT. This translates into CASSFILAGGRGGELFF. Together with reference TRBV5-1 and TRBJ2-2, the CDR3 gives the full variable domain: KAGVTQTPRYLIKTRGQQVTLSCSPISGHRSVSWYQQTPGQGLQFLFEYFSETQRNKGNFPGRFSGRQFSNSRSEMNVSTLELGDSALYLCASSFILAGGRGGELFFGEGSRLTVL.

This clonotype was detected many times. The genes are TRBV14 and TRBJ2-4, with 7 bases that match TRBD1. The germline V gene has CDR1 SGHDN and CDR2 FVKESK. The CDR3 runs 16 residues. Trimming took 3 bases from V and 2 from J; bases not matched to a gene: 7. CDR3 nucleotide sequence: TGTGCCAGCAGCCAGAACGAGGGGGCATCCAAAAACATTCAGTACTTC. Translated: CASSQNEGASKNIQYF. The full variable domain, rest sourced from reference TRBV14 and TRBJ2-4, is EAGVTQFPSHSVIEKGQTVTLRCDPISGHDNLYWYRRVMGKEIKFLLHFVKESKQDESGMPNNRFLAERTGGTYSTLKVQPAELEDSGVYFCASSQNEGASKNIQYFGAGTRLSVL.

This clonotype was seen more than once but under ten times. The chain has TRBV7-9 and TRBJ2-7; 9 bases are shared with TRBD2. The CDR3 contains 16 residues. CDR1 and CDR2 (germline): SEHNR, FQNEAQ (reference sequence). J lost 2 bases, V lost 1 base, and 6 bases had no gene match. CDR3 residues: CASSLGGAGGAYEQYF. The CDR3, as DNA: TGTGCCAGCAGCTTAGGTGGAGCGGGGGGAGCCTACGAGCAGTACTTC.

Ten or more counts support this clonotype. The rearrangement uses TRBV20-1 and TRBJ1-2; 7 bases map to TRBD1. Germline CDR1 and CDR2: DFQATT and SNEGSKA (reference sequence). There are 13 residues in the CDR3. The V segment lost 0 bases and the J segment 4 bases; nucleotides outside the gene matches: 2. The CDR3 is CSAREAGGYGYTF. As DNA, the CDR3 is TGCAGTGCTAGAGAGGCAGGGGGCTATGGCTACACCTTC.

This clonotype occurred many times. CDR3 loop: CASSPTSEWVEQYF. Written as DNA, the CDR3 is TGTGCCAGCAGCCCGACGTCTGAATGGGTCGAGCAGTACTTC. The chain combines TRBV5-6 with TRBJ2-7; D uncertain. There are 14 residues in the CDR3. Germline V gene sequence: CDR1 SGHDT, CDR2 YYEEEE. Deletions cut 4 bases from V and 6 bases from J, with 17 bases between. Complete variable domain (other parts from reference TRBV5-6 and TRBJ2-7): DAGVTQSPTHLIKTRGQQVTLRCSPKSGHDTVSWYQQALGQGPQFIFQYYEEEERQRGNFPDRFSGHQFPNYSSELNVNALLLGDSALYLCASSPTSEWVEQYFGPGTRLTVT.

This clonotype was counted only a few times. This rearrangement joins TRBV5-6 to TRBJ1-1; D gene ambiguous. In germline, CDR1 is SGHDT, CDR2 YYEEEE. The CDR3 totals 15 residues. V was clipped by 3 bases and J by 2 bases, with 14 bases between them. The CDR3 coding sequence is TGTGCCAGCAGCTCCGGACTGCCCGTCAACACTGAAGCTTTCTTT. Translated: CASSSGLPVNTEAFF.